Sequencing of this T cell receptor (beta chain) was carried out in a study of identical twins. Study results and caveats: The analysis was cross-sectional rather than longitudinal within donors. Out-of-frame alpha sequences common to twins exhibited a surplus of low generation probability.

Trimming took off 3 bases at V and 4 bases at J, with 17 bases between the two ends. Germline values: CDR1 SEHNR, CDR2 FQNEAQ (reference sequence). CDR3 length: 16 amino acids. One entry per CDR3 protein, called by TCRdb with MiXCR from the 5' RACE reads. The profile shows under 900,000 distinct CDR3 sequences, roughly an eighth of them singletons. In the case of this clonotype: What it binds is unknown.

The sample also formed part of further work on yellow fever vaccine responses in identical twins. Per that study: It has been reported that, in twins, the vaccine T cell response seemed partly convergent and partly personalized.

The V gene is TRBV7-9, the J gene TRBJ2-3; unclear D gene. This receptor was taken from a woman aged 18-29 years in good health. The sample was PBMCs. CDR3 sequence: CASSFGLGLNADTQYF. In DNA form, the CDR3 reads TGTGCCAGCAGCTTTGGCCTAGGGCTCAATGCAGATACGCAGTATTTT.